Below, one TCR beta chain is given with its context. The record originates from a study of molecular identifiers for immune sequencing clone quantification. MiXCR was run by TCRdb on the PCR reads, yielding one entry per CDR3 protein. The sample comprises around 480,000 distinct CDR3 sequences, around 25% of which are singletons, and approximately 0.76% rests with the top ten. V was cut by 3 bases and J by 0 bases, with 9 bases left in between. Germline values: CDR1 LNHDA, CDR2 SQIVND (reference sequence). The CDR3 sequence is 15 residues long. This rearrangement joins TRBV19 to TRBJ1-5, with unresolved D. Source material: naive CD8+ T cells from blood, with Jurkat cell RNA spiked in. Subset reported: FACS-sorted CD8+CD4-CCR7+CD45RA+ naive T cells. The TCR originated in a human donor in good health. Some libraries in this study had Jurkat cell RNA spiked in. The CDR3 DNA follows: TGTGCCAGTAGTATTTCGGAGAATAGCAATCAGCCCCAGCATTTT. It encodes CASSISENSNQPQHF.